The clone carrying this TCR beta chain was observed at least ten times. The sample originates from a study of Graves' ophthalmopathy and Graves' hyperthyroidism. Across the whole study: Pretreatment peripheral blood was obtained at initial diagnosis.

The TCR beta CDR3 regions underwent amplification from RNA transcripts. The library came from an HTBI-primed first-round RT-PCR and a second-round multiplex PCR. One entry per CDR3 protein, called by TCRdb with MiXCR from the multiplex PCR reads. The sample gives 500,000 to 700,000 distinct CDR3 sequences, 22% of which show up once; roughly 6.9% is in the top ten. Being free of ophthalmopathy for 18 months of follow-up defined stable hyperthyroidism. Patients were excluded if they had other autoimmune diseases or uncontrolled infections, and likewise if pregnancy or lactation applied. Trimming shortened V by 3 bases and J by 5 bases, and 17 bases separated the two germline ends. This CDR3 has 15 residues. In germline, CDR1 is SGHRS, CDR2 YFSETQ.

The genes are TRBV5-1 and TRBJ1-1, with D possibly matching TRBD1 (6 bases). The material sequenced was peripheral blood. This receptor was taken from a woman younger than 35 with stable Graves' hyperthyroidism. Some clones in this sample may be carry-over from other donors' samples. The CDR3 here is CASSSRGRGSTEAFF. The CDR3 DNA is TGCGCCAGCAGCTCCAGGGGCAGGGGATCAACTGAAGCTTTCTTT. The full variable domain, its missing parts supplied by reference TRBV5-1 and TRBJ1-1, is KAGVTQTPRYLIKTRGQQVTLSCSPISGHRSVSWYQQTPGQGLQFLFEYFSETQRNKGNFPGRFSGRQFSNSRSEMNVSTLELGDSALYLCASSSRGRGSTEAFFGQGTRLTVV.